Detailed here is one T cell receptor beta chain. Germline V gene lookup returns CDR1 SGHAT and CDR2 FQDESV (reference sequence). The CDR3 runs 15 residues. V trimming: 5 bases; J trimming: 8 bases; junction bases outside the gene matches: 13. PCR amplification relied on 60 Vbeta primers (plus 13 Jbeta primers). The protocol was immunoSEQ multiplex PCR, while the TCRdb copy is restricted to in-frame clones and leaves out a portion. The table includes over 150,000 clones, 65% to 85% detected once. This sample is part of a study of cytomegalovirus exposure and HLA in healthy donors. The chain employs TRBV11-1 and TRBJ2-3; 7 nucleotides agree with TRBD2. The specimen sequenced was PBMCs. The TCR comes from a woman aged 50 to 65 in good health and CMV-seropositive. CDR3 loop: CASSPEPGGRVTQYF. The CDR3 DNA sequence: TGTGCCAGCAGCCCCGAGCCGGGAGGTCGGGTTACGCAGTATTTT.